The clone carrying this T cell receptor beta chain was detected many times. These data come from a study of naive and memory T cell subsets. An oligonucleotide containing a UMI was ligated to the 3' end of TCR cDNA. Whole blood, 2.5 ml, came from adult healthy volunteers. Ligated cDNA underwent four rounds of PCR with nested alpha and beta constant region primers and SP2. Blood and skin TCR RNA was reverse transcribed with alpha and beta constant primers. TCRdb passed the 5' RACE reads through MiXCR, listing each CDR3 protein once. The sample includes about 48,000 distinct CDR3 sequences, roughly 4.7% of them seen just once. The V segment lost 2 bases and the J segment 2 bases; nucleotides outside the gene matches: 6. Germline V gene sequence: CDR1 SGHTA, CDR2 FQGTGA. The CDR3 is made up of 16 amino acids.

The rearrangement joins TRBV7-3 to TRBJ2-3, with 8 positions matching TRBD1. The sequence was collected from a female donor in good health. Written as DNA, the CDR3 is TGTGCCAGCAGCTTAGGGGTCAGGGGGCACACAGATACGCAGTATTTT. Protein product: CASSLGVRGHTDTQYF.